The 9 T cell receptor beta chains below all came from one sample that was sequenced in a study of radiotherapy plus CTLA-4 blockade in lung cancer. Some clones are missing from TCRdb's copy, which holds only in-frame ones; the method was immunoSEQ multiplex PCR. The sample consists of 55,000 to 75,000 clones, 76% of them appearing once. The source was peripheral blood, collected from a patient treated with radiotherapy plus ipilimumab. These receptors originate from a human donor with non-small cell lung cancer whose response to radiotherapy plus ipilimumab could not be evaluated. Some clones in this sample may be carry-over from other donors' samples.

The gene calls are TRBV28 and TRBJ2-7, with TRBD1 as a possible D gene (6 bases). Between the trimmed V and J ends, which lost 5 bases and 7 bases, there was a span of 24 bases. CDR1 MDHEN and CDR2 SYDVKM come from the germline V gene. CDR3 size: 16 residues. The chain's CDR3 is CASSPRGVGAQGEQYF. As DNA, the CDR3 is TGTGCCAGCAGTCCTAGAGGGGTGGGGGCGCAGGGGGAGCAGTACTTC. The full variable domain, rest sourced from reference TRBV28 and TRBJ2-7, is DVKVTQSSRYLVKRTGEKVFLECVQDMDHENMFWYRQDPGLGLRLIYFSYDVKMKEKGDIPEGYSVSREKKERFSLILESASTNQTSMYLCASSPRGVGAQGEQYFGPGTRLTVT.

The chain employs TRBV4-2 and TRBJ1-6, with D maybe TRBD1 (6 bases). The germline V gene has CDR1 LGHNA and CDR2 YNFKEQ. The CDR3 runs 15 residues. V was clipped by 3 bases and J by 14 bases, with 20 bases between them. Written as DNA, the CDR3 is TGTGCCAGCAGCCATTCCGGGACAAAGATTGCGGCCCTCCACTTT. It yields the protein CASSHSGTKIAALHF.

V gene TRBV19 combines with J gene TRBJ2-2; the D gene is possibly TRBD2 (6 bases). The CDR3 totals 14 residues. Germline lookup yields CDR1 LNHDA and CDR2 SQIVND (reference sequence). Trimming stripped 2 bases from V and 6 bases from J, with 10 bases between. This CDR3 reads CASSIRRVAGELFF. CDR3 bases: TGTGCCAGTAGTATAAGGAGGGTGGCCGGGGAGCTGTTTTTT.

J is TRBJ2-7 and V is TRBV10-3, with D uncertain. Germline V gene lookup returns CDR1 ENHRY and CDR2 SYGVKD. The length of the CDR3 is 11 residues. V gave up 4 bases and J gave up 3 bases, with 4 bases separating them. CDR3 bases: TGTGCCATCAGTGCGGGCTACGAGCAGTACTTC. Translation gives CAISAGYEQYF.

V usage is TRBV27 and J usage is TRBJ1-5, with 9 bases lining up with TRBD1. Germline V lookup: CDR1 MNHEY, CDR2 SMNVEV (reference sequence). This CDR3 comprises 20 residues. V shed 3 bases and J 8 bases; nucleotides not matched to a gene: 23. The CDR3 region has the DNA TGTGCCAGCAGTTTTTCACGGGACAGGGAAATGAGGGCCCCCGGGGAGCCCCAGCATTTT. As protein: CASSFSRDREMRAPGEPQHF.

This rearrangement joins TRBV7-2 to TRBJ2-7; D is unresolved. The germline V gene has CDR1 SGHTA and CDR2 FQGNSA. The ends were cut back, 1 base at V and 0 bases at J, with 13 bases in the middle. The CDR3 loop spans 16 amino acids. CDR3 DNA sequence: TGTGCCAGCAGCTTAGTGCGCACCATTCCCTCCTACGAGCAGTACTTC. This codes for CASSLVRTIPSYEQYF.

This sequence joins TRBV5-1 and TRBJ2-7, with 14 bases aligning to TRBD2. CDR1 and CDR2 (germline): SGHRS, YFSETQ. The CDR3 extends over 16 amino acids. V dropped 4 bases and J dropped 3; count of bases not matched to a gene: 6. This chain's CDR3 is CASSPGLAGGFYEQYF. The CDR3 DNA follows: TGCGCCAGCAGCCCAGGACTAGCGGGGGGCTTCTACGAGCAGTACTTC. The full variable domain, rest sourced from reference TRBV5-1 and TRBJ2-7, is KAGVTQTPRYLIKTRGQQVTLSCSPISGHRSVSWYQQTPGQGLQFLFEYFSETQRNKGNFPGRFSGRQFSNSRSEMNVSTLELGDSALYLCASSPGLAGGFYEQYFGPGTRLTVT.

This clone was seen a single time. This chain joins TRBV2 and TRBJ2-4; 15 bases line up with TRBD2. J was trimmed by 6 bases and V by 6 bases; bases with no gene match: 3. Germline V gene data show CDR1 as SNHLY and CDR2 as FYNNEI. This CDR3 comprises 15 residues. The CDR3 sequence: CASRGLAGGRNIQYF. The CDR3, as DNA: TGTGCCAGCAGAGGACTAGCGGGGGGGCGAAACATTCAGTACTTC.

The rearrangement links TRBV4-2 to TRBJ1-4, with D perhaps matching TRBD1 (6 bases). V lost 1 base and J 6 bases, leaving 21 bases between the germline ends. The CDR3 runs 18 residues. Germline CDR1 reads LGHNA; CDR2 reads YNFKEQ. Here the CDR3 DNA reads TGTGCCAGCAGCCAAGCGATACCCCAGGGGTTGAAGGATGAAAAACTGTTTTTT. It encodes CASSQAIPQGLKDEKLFF.